The 29 T cell receptor beta chains below were found in one sample sequenced in a study of shared clonotypes between healthy human individuals. It was CD45RO-negative cells, positively selected for CCR7, that made up naive CD8 cells, with terminally differentiated effector memory CD45RA+ cells excluded. The data were produced by immunoSEQ multiplex PCR, yet TCRdb's version contains in-frame clones alone and is incomplete. The sample includes about 1,800,000 clones, roughly 95% of them seen just once. Sequenced: naive CD8+ T cells sorted from blood. These receptors came from a man between 18 and 35 years old in good health.

The chain recombines TRBV15 with TRBJ2-1; 8 bases line up with TRBD1. After removal of 4 bases from V and 9 bases from J, the junction contained 14 bases not matched to a gene. CDR3 length: 16 residues. CDR1 LNHNV and CDR2 YYDKDF come from the germline V gene (reference sequence). CDR3 region: CATSNPRTGWAGEQFF. The CDR3 DNA reads TGTGCCACCAGCAACCCTCGGACAGGGTGGGCGGGTGAGCAGTTCTTC.

About this clone itself: The sample contains more than one DNA sequence encoding this CDR3. V usage is TRBV6-5 and J usage is TRBJ2-1; unclear D gene. V was cut by 2 bases and J by 0 bases, with 8 bases left in between. Looked up from germline, CDR1 is MNHEY and CDR2 is SVGAGI. The CDR3 is 15 amino acids. In nucleotides, the CDR3 is TGTGCCAGCAGTTACGGCGCGAGCTCCTACAATGAGCAGTTCTTC. Amino acids: CASSYGASSYNEQFF.

V usage is TRBV7-9 and J usage is TRBJ2-7, with a possible D match to TRBD1 (6 bases). The CDR3 is 13 amino acids. With 5 bases removed from V and 3 bases from J, the gap between germline ends came to 11 bases. The V gene's germline CDR1 is SEHNR and CDR2 FQNEAQ (reference sequence). This chain's CDR3 is CASSPGHLYEQYF. CDR3 coding DNA: TGTGCCAGCAGCCCGGGACATCTCTACGAGCAGTACTTC.

In its sample, this clone was seen a few times. CDR3 in amino acids: CASSGAQQYF. The CDR3 DNA follows: TGTGCCAGCAGTGGGGCCCAGCAGTACTTC. This chain joins TRBV2 and TRBJ2-7, with D hard to call. V was shortened by 4 bases and J by 8 bases, with 6 bases between the two germline ends. Germline values: CDR1 SNHLY, CDR2 FYNNEI. The CDR3 totals 10 residues.

This chain uses TRBV6-5 with TRBJ2-5; D may be TRBD1 or TRBD2 (6 bases each). The CDR3 has 15 amino acids. From germline, CDR1 is MNHEY and CDR2 SVGAGI. Trimming pared 3 bases from V and 5 bases from J, leaving 16 bases between. CDR3 bases: TGTGCCAGCAGTTATTACCCGGGGGCCGGGGAGACCCAGTACTTC. The encoded protein is CASSYYPGAGETQYF.

The V call is TRBV7-9, the J call TRBJ1-2; possible D gene TRBD1, 5 bases. Deletions cut 5 bases from V and 4 bases from J, with 14 bases between. This CDR3 contains 14 residues. Germline lookup yields CDR1 SEHNR and CDR2 FQNEAQ (reference sequence). The CDR3 nucleotides read TGTGCCAGCAGCCCGACGACAGCAACCTATGGCTACACCTTC. It is translated as CASSPTTATYGYTF.

The V gene is TRBV7-8, the J gene TRBJ2-4; 7 bases are a match to TRBD2. The CDR3 has 17 residues. With V trimmed by 3 bases and J by 1 base, 9 bases remained unmatched. Germline CDR1 is SGHVS and CDR2 is FQNEAQ. CDR3 DNA: TGTGCCAGCAGCTTGAATTGGGGGAGGGCCGCCAAAAACATTCAGTACTTC. It specifies CASSLNWGRAAKNIQYF.

To note about this clone: The same CDR3 arises from other DNA sequences in this sample as well. This chain connects TRBV4-1 to TRBJ2-7, with 11 bases that match TRBD1. Germline V gene lookup returns CDR1 MGHRA and CDR2 YSYEKL. The CDR3 runs 15 residues. Trimming at V came to 2 bases and at J to 2 bases, leaving 2 bases not matched to a gene. DNA for the CDR3: TGCGCCAGCAGCCAAAGGGGACAGGGGGCCTACGAGCAGTACTTC. Translating it yields CASSQRGQGAYEQYF.

This clone appeared a single time. The chain recombines TRBV29-1 with TRBJ2-1, with TRBD2 matching 13 bases. The junction had 6 bases not matched to a gene; V was cut back by 7 bases and J by 6 bases. CDR1 is SQVTM, CDR2 ANQGSEA, per germline. The length of the CDR3 is 14 residues. This CDR3 is CSGALAGGLNEQFF. CDR3 bases: TGCAGCGGTGCACTAGCGGGGGGGCTCAATGAGCAGTTCTTC.

The chain links TRBV6-5 to TRBJ2-1, with no clear D. The CDR3 totals 13 residues. Per the germline V gene, CDR1 is MNHEY and CDR2 is SVGAGI. The ends were cut back, 3 bases at V and 6 bases at J, with 9 bases in the middle. The CDR3 region is CASSYNYGNEQFF. As DNA, the CDR3 is TGTGCCAGCAGTTATAATTATGGCAATGAGCAGTTCTTC.

This clone was counted a single time. The chain combines TRBV29-1 with TRBJ2-3, with a weak D call TRBD2 (5 bases). The germline CDR1 and CDR2 sequences are SQVTM and ANQGSEA. This CDR3 comprises 15 residues. The V gene lost 7 bases and the J gene lost 6 bases, with 23 bases spanning the gap. The CDR3 region has the DNA TGCAGCGCATACAGTACTAGGATTTTAAAGGATACGCAGTATTTT. Translation: CSAYSTRILKDTQYF.

This clone was observed a single time. V is TRBV6-5 and J is TRBJ1-6; 7 bases are shared with TRBD1. Germline CDR1 is MNHEY and CDR2 is SVGAGI. The CDR3 consists of 14 residues. With 6 bases clipped from V and 4 bases from J, the junction kept 3 bases outside the gene matches. DNA of the CDR3: TGTGCCAGCAGCTCAGGGGGGTATAATTCACCCCTCCACTTT. It encodes CASSSGGYNSPLHF.

V and J are TRBV5-4 and TRBJ1-4; D is unclear. The CDR3 covers 14 residues. V was pared by 0 bases and J by 3 bases, with 6 bases between. Germline-derived CDR1 and CDR2 are SGHNT and YYREEE (reference sequence). The CDR3 reads CASSLERSNEKLFF. The CDR3, as DNA: TGTGCCAGCAGCTTGGAACGGTCTAATGAAAAACTGTTTTTT.

The J gene is TRBJ2-7, the V gene TRBV30; D remains unclear. V lost 5 bases and J 5 bases, leaving 7 bases between the germline ends. CDR3 size: 10 residues. Germline CDR1 GTSNPN, CDR2 SVGIG (reference sequence). CDR3 loop: CAWAGNEQYF. CDR3 DNA: TGTGCCTGGGCTGGGAACGAGCAGTACTTC.

The J gene is TRBJ2-3, the V gene TRBV27; D remains ambiguous. V gave up 2 bases and J gave up 0 bases, with 12 bases separating them. The CDR3 consists of 16 residues. CDR1 MNHEY and CDR2 SMNVEV come from the germline V gene (reference sequence). The CDR3 nucleotides are TGTGCCAGCAGTTTAATTGATACGGTCAGCACAGATACGCAGTATTTT. It translates to CASSLIDTVSTDTQYF.

Turning to this clone: At the DNA level, this CDR3 is encoded by other sequences in the same sample as well. As DNA, the CDR3 is TGTGCCAGCAGCTTAGTCGGGAACTACAATGAGCAGTTCTTC. It specifies CASSLVGNYNEQFF. The rearrangement joins TRBV13 to TRBJ2-1, with a possible D match to TRBD2 (5 bases). Germline CDR1 PRHDT, CDR2 FYEKMQ (reference sequence). The CDR3 extends over 14 amino acids. Trimming took off 1 base at V and 3 bases at J, with 7 bases between the two ends. The whole variable domain, remainder taken from reference TRBV13 and TRBJ2-1, is AAGVIQSPRHLIKEKRETATLKCYPIPRHDTVYWYQQGPGQDPQFLISFYEKMQSDKGSIPDRFSAQQFSDYHSELNMSSLELGDSALYFCASSLVGNYNEQFFGPGTRLTVL.

This chain links TRBV27 with TRBJ1-2, with D possibly matching TRBD1 (5 bases). Germline V gene lookup returns CDR1 MNHEY and CDR2 SMNVEV (reference sequence). With 5 bases removed from V and 5 bases from J, the gap between germline ends came to 12 bases. The CDR3 consists of 13 residues. The CDR3 sequence: CASSPGVTYGYTF. The CDR3 region has the DNA TGTGCCAGCAGTCCGGGGGTAACGTATGGCTACACCTTC.

V is TRBV28 and J is TRBJ2-7; D might be TRBD1 (6 bases). Trimming took 6 bases from V and 4 from J, leaving 10 bases between them. Germline-derived CDR1 and CDR2 are MDHEN and SYDVKM. This CDR3 contains 12 residues. The CDR3 DNA sequence: TGTGCCAGCAGCCCCGGACAGTACGAGCAGTACTTC. It is translated as CASSPGQYEQYF.

The V and J genes are TRBV30 and TRBJ2-5; D might be TRBD2 (5 bases). Trimming shortened V by 5 bases and J by 5 bases, and 6 bases separated the two germline ends. CDR1 and CDR2 from the germline V gene are GTSNPN and SVGIG (reference sequence). The CDR3 contains 10 residues. CDR3 bases: TGTGCCTGGCGAGGGGAGACCCAGTACTTC. As protein: CAWRGETQYF.

The chain carries TRBV6-1 and TRBJ2-7, with 10 bases lining up with TRBD2. CDR1 and CDR2 (germline): MNHNS, SASEGT. This CDR3 is 17 amino acids long. Trimming removed 0 bases from V and 2 bases from J; junction bases left unmatched: 7. The CDR3 DNA follows: TGTGCCAGCAGTGAAGCGGGGGGGACTAGCGTCACCTACGAGCAGTACTTC. Protein: CASSEAGGTSVTYEQYF.

The chain recombines TRBV27 with TRBJ2-7; no clear D. This CDR3 has 13 residues. Germline V gene sequence: CDR1 MNHEY, CDR2 SMNVEV (reference sequence). V was clipped by 2 bases and J by 3 bases, with 8 bases between them. The CDR3 is CASSLAPDYEQYF. The CDR3, as DNA: TGTGCCAGCAGTTTAGCCCCAGACTACGAGCAGTACTTC.

This chain links TRBV7-9 with TRBJ1-4; 9 nucleotides match TRBD1. CDR3 length: 15 residues. V was pared by 5 bases and J by 7 bases, with 8 bases of the junction left unmatched. Germline V gene lookup returns CDR1 SEHNR and CDR2 FQNEAQ (reference sequence). CDR3 sequence: CASSPGDREFEKLFF. Here the CDR3 DNA reads TGTGCCAGCAGCCCTGGGGACAGGGAATTTGAAAAACTGTTTTTT.

V usage is TRBV7-8 and J usage is TRBJ2-7; no firm D call. In germline, CDR1 is SGHVS, CDR2 FQNEAQ. The CDR3 runs to 14 residues. Trimming cost V 3 bases and J 4 bases, with 13 bases left between them. CDR3 in amino acids: CASSLGGIAYEQYF. The CDR3, as DNA: TGTGCCAGCAGCTTGGGCGGCATCGCGTACGAGCAGTACTTC.

The V call is TRBV7-8, the J call TRBJ2-1; 11 nucleotides line up with TRBD2. This CDR3 spans 15 amino acids. Germline lookup yields CDR1 SGHVS and CDR2 FQNEAQ. Trimming at V came to 3 bases and at J to 8 bases, leaving 6 bases not matched to a gene. The CDR3 DNA is TGTGCCAGCAGCTTTAGCGGGGGGGCTCGTTATGAGCAGTTCTTC. This codes for CASSFSGGARYEQFF. Filled out from reference TRBV7-8 and TRBJ2-1, the complete variable domain reads GAGVSQSPRYKVAKRGQDVALRCDPISGHVSLFWYQQALGQGPEFLTYFQNEAQLDKSGLPSDRFFAERPEGSVSTLKIQRTQQEDSAVYLCASSFSGGARYEQFFGPGTRLTVL.

This clone was detected only once. The chain employs TRBV7-6 and TRBJ2-5; 8 nucleotides match TRBD2. Germline CDR1 is SGHVS and CDR2 is FNYEAQ. This CDR3 is built from 17 residues. J lost 5 bases, V lost 5 bases, and 16 bases had no gene match. CDR3 coding DNA: TGTGCCAGCAGCCCTCCGTGGAGTAGCGGGACTAGGGAGACCCAGTACTTC. Its translation: CASSPPWSSGTRETQYF.

The chain links TRBV9 to TRBJ2-1, with D possibly TRBD2 on 6 matching bases. CDR3 size: 15 residues. CDR1 and CDR2 from the germline V gene are SGDLS and YYNGEE. Trimming took 3 bases from V and 4 from J, leaving 14 bases between them. The CDR3 DNA reads as TGTGCCAGCAGCGCCTCGGGACTCCAATACAATGAGCAGTTCTTC. Its translation is CASSASGLQYNEQFF.

About this clone: The likely explanation is a read error, given a far larger clone one base away. The same CDR3 can be traced to other DNA sequences in this sample. V gene TRBV2 combines with J gene TRBJ2-5; D unclear. Germline V CDR1 and CDR2: SNHLY, FYNNEI. V was trimmed by 4 bases and J by 5 bases, leaving 2 bases between them. The CDR3 length is 10 residues. The CDR3 DNA reads as TGTGCCAGCAGTGGGGAGACCCAGTACTTC. It yields the protein CASSGETQYF.

This chain links TRBV30 with TRBJ2-3; D unclear. Germline CDR1 and CDR2: GTSNPN and SVGIG (reference sequence). V was pared by 2 bases and J by 1 base, with 10 bases between. CDR3 length: 14 amino acids. DNA of the CDR3: TGTGCCTGGAGTTTCGGGTCGGGCACAGATACGCAGTATTTT. This sequence encodes CAWSFGSGTDTQYF.

V and J are TRBV2 and TRBJ2-7, with D possibly TRBD1 on 6 matching bases. V lost 1 base and J 0 bases, leaving 10 bases between the germline ends. CDR1 is SNHLY, CDR2 FYNNEI, per germline. This CDR3 is built from 15 residues. The CDR3 region has the DNA TGTGCCAGCAGTGAAGGACAGGTTTACTCCTACGAGCAGTACTTC. The encoded protein is CASSEGQVYSYEQYF. The variable domain in full, with the rest retrieved from reference TRBV2 and TRBJ2-7, is EPEVTQTPSHQVTQMGQEVILRCVPISNHLYFYWYRQILGQKVEFLVSFYNNEISEKSEIFDDQFSVERPDGSNFTLKIRSTKLEDSAMYFCASSEGQVYSYEQYFGPGTRLTVT.